These 2 T cell receptor beta chains share one sample of origin, sequenced in a study of cytomegalovirus exposure and HLA in healthy donors. The PCR had 60 Vbeta and 13 Jbeta primers. The table came from immunoSEQ multiplex PCR; TCRdb's copy has only in-frame clones and leaves some out. The sample holds fewer than 85,000 clones, over 70% seen once. Material: PBMCs. The receptors shown here come from a middle-aged man in good health and CMV-seropositive.

This clone was picked up a small number of times. The chain couples TRBV5-4 to TRBJ2-7; tentatively, D is TRBD2 (5 bases). The CDR3 has 14 amino acids. Per the germline V gene, CDR1 is SGHNT and CDR2 is YYREEE (reference sequence). Trimming shortened V by 1 base and J by 5 bases, and 13 bases separated the two germline ends. The CDR3 reads CASSLQSGSNEQYF. In DNA, the CDR3 is TGTGCCAGCAGCTTGCAATCGGGGTCAAACGAGCAGTACTTC.

This clone was counted once. CDR3 bases: TGTGCCTGGAGTTTCAGAGGACAGGGAGAGACAAAGACCCAGTACTTC. As protein: CAWSFRGQGETKTQYF. The rearrangement joins TRBV30 to TRBJ2-5; 8 bases match TRBD1. V gave up 2 bases and J gave up 6 bases; unmatched junction bases: 14. Germline CDR1 is GTSNPN and CDR2 is SVGIG (reference sequence). CDR3 size: 16 residues.